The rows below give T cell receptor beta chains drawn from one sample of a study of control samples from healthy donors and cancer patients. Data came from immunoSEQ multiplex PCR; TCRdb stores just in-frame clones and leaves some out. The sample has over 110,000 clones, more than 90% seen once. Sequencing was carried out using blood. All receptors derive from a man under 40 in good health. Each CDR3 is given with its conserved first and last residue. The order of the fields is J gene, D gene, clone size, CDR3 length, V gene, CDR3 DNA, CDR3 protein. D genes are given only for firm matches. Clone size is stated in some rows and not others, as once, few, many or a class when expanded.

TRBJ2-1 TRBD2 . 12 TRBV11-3 TGTGCCAGCAGCTTAGGGGGACTAGTGGAGTTCTTC CASSLGGLVEFF
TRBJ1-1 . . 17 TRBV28 TGTGCCAGCAGTTTCAGCGGCCGAGAAAACGTGGACACTGAAGCTTTCTTT CASSFSGRENVDTEAFF
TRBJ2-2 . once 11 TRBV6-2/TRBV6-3 TGTGCCAGCAGTTATATGGGGGAGCTGTTTTTT CASSYMGELFF
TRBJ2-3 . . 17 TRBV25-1 TGTGCCAGCAGTGTCGACCGGGCCGGGGTCAGCACAGATACGCAGTATTTT CASSVDRAGVSTDTQYF
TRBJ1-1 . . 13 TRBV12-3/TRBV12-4 TGTGCCAGCACCTTGGGGGGCGGAGCTGAAGCTTTCTTT CASTLGGGAEAFF
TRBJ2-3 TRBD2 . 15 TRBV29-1 TGCAGCGTTGAAGGGGACCTACGGGAGGCGCATACGCAGTATTTT CSVEGDLREAHTQYF
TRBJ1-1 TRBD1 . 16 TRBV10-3 TGTGCCATCAGTGAGACCCATACAGGGGTAAACACTGAAGCTTTCTTT CAISETHTGVNTEAFF
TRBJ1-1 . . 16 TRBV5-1 TGCGCCAGCAGCCCGGGACACGGTGACATGAACACTGAAGCTTTCTTT CASSPGHGDMNTEAFF
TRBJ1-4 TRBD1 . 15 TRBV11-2 TGTGCCAGCAGCTTAGATGACAGGGTTGGGGAAAAACTGTTTTTT CASSLDDRVGEKLFF
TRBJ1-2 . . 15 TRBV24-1 TGTGCCACCAGTGACACAGGGTCCGGGCCCTATGGCTACACCTTC CATSDTGSGPYGYTF